This is a list of T cell receptor beta chains from one sample in a study of cytomegalovirus exposure and HLA in healthy donors. Data came from immunoSEQ multiplex PCR; TCRdb stores just in-frame clones and leaves some out. This sample has 87,000 or so clones, with approximately 7.7% found just once. The specimen was PBMCs. All receptors derive from a man aged 45-60 years in good health and CMV-seronegative. Each CDR3 is given with its conserved first and last residue. D genes are given only for firm matches. Clone size, where shown, is once, few, many, or a class for clones that have expanded.

cdr3_nt: TGTGCCAGCAGCTATGGGACAGAGGAGGAGCAGTACTTC
cdr3_aa: CASSYGTEEEQYF
d_call: TRBD1
clone_size: NA
j_call: TRBJ2-7
v_call: TRBV28
cdr3_length: 13

cdr3_nt: TGCGCCAGCAGCTTGGTTGGCGGGAACACTGAAGCTTTCTTT
cdr3_aa: CASSLVGGNTEAFF
d_call: NA
clone_size: few
j_call: TRBJ1-1
v_call: TRBV5-1
cdr3_length: 14

cdr3_nt: TGTGCCAGCAGGCCCGGGGGTTCCACTGAAGCTTTCTTT
cdr3_aa: CASRPGGSTEAFF
d_call: NA
clone_size: few
j_call: TRBJ1-1
v_call: TRBV7-6
cdr3_length: 13

cdr3_nt: TGTGCCAGCAGCCCAGGGGTCGGCTATGGCTACACCTTC
cdr3_aa: CASSPGVGYGYTF
d_call: NA
clone_size: NA
j_call: TRBJ1-2
v_call: TRBV28
cdr3_length: 13

cdr3_nt: TGTGCCATCAGTGAGTCTGGGCGTCGGCAGTACTTC
cdr3_aa: CAISESGRRQYF
d_call: NA
clone_size: NA
j_call: TRBJ2-7
v_call: TRBV10-3
cdr3_length: 12

cdr3_nt: TGTGCCAGCAGCGGGGGGGAGACCCAGTACTTC
cdr3_aa: CASSGGETQYF
d_call: TRBD2
clone_size: NA
j_call: TRBJ2-5
v_call: TRBV2
cdr3_length: 11

cdr3_nt: TGCGCCAGCAGCTTGGATTTCAGGTCTCGCCAAGAGACCCAGTACTTC
cdr3_aa: CASSLDFRSRQETQYF
d_call: NA
clone_size: few
j_call: TRBJ2-5
v_call: TRBV5-1
cdr3_length: 16

cdr3_nt: TGCAGCGTTCTAGGACTAGCGGGATTGTACAATGAGCAGTTCTTC
cdr3_aa: CSVLGLAGLYNEQFF
d_call: TRBD2
clone_size: NA
j_call: TRBJ2-1
v_call: TRBV29-1
cdr3_length: 15

cdr3_nt: TGTGCCAGCAGCTTAGCGCTGGAGAGGATTTCGAGTACTGAAGCTTTCTTT
cdr3_aa: CASSLALERISSTEAFF
d_call: NA
clone_size: NA
j_call: TRBJ1-1
v_call: TRBV7-9
cdr3_length: 17

cdr3_nt: TGTGCCAGCAGTTATTTCTCAGGTATGAACACTGAAGCTTTCTTT
cdr3_aa: CASSYFSGMNTEAFF
d_call: NA
clone_size: NA
j_call: TRBJ1-1
v_call: TRBV6-5
cdr3_length: 15

cdr3_nt: TGTGCCAGCAGCTTAGACGCGGATAGCTCCTACAATGAGCAGTTCTTC
cdr3_aa: CASSLDADSSYNEQFF
d_call: NA
clone_size: NA
j_call: TRBJ2-1
v_call: TRBV11-2
cdr3_length: 16

cdr3_nt: TGCGCCAGCAGCTTGACCAGCGGGGGATACACCGGGGAGCTGTTTTTT
cdr3_aa: CASSLTSGGYTGELFF
d_call: TRBD2
clone_size: NA
j_call: TRBJ2-2
v_call: TRBV5-1
cdr3_length: 16

cdr3_nt: TGCAGCGCCCAACAGGGAACGCACGAGAAGTACTTC
cdr3_aa: CSAQQGTHEKYF
d_call: NA
clone_size: NA
j_call: TRBJ2-7
v_call: TRBV29-1
cdr3_length: 12

cdr3_nt: TGCGCCAGCAGCGCGGGACAGGGTGTCACCTACGAGCAGTACTTC
cdr3_aa: CASSAGQGVTYEQYF
d_call: TRBD1
clone_size: NA
j_call: TRBJ2-7
v_call: TRBV4-1
cdr3_length: 15